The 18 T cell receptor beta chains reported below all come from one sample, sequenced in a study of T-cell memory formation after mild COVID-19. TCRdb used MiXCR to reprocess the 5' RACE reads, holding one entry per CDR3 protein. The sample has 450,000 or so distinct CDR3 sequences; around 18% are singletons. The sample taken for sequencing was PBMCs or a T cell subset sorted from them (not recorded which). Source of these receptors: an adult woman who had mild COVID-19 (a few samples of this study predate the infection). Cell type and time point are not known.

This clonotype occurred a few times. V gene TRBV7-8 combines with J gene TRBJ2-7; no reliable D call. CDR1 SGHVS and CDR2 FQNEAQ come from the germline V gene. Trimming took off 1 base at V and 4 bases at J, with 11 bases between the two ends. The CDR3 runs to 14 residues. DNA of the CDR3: TGTGCCAGCAGCTTAGGGGCACAACAGTACGAGCAGTACTTC. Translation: CASSLGAQQYEQYF.

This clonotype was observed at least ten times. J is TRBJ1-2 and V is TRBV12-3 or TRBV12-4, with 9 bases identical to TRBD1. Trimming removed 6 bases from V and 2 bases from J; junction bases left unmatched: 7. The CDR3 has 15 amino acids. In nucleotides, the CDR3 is TGTGCCAGCAGCCCGGGACAGGGAGGAAACTATGGCTACACCTTC. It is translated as CASSPGQGGNYGYTF.

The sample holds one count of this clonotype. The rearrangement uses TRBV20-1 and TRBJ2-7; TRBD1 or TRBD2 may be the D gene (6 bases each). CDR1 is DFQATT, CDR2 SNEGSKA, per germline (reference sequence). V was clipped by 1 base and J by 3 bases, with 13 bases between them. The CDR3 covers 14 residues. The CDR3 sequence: CSARVDRRVYEQYF. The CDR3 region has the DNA TGCAGTGCTAGAGTTGACAGGAGGGTCTACGAGCAGTACTTC.

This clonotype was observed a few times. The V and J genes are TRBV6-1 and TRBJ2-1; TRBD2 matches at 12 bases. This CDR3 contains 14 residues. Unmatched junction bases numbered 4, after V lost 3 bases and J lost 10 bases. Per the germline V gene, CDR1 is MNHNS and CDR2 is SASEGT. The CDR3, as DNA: TGTGCCAGCAGTGAGCTAGCGGGAGGGCGCGAGCAGTTCTTC. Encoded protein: CASSELAGGREQFF.

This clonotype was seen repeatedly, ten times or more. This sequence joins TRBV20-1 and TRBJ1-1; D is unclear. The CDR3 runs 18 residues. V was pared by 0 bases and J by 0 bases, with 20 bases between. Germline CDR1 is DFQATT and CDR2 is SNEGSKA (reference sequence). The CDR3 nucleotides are TGCAGTGCTAGAGATTGGTCCAGGACCCTCGAGATGAACACTGAAGCTTTCTTT. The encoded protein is CSARDWSRTLEMNTEAFF.

The CDR3 nucleotides are TGTGCCAGCGGGGGGCCCTTGGCTGGGGCCAACGTCCTGACTTTC. It is translated as CASGGPLAGANVLTF. The rearrangement links TRBV27 to TRBJ2-6, with D possibly being TRBD1 or TRBD2 (6 bases each). The CDR3 length is 15 residues. Trimming stripped 8 bases from V and 2 bases from J, with 13 bases between. Germline CDR1 and CDR2: MNHEY and SMNVEV (reference sequence).

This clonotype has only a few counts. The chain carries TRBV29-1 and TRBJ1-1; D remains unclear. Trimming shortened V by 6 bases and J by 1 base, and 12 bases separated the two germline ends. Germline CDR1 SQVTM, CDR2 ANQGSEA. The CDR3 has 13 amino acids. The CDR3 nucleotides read TGCAGCGTGGAGACAACCCAGAACACTGAAGCTTTCTTT. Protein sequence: CSVETTQNTEAFF.

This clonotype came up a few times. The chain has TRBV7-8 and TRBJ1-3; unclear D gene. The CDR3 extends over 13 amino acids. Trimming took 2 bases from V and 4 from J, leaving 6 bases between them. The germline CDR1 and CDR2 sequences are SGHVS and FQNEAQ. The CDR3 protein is CASSLIEGNTIYF. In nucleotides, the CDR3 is TGTGCCAGCAGCTTAATTGAGGGAAACACCATATATTTT.

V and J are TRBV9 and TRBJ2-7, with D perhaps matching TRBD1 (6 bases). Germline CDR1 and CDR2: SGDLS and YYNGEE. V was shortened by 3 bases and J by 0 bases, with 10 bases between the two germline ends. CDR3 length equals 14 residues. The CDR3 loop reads CASSEGVNSYEQYF. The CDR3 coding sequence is TGTGCCAGCAGCGAGGGGGTGAACTCCTACGAGCAGTACTTC.

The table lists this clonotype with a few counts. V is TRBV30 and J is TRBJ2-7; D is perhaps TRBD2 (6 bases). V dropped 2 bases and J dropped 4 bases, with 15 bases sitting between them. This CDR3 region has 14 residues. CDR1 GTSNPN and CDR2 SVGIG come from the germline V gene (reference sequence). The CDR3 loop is CAWSMGPAGYEQYF. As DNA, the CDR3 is TGTGCCTGGAGTATGGGGCCGGCGGGGTACGAGCAGTACTTC.

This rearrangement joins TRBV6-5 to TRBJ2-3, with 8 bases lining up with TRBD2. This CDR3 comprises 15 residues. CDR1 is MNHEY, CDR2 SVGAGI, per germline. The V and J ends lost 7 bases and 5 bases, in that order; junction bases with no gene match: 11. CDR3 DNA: TGTGCCAGCACCCTTTCCGGGAGGGCGGGAGATACGCAGTATTTT. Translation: CASTLSGRAGDTQYF.

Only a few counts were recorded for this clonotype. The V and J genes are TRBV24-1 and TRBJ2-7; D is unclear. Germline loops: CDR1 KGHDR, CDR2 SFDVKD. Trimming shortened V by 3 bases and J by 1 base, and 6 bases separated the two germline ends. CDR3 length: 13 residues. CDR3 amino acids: CATSDPTSYEQYF. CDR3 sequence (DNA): TGTGCCACCAGTGATCCTACTTCCTACGAGCAGTACTTC.

Here the CDR3 DNA reads TGCGCCAGCAGCTTGCAGGGGTCAAATTCACCCCTCCACTTT. Translation: CASSLQGSNSPLHF. The chain recombines TRBV5-1 with TRBJ1-6, with a possible D match to TRBD1 (6 bases). The CDR3 consists of 14 residues. The ends were cut back, 1 base at V and 7 bases at J, with 9 bases in the middle. CDR1 is SGHRS and CDR2 is YFSETQ in the germline V gene. The full variable domain, rest sourced from reference TRBV5-1 and TRBJ1-6, is KAGVTQTPRYLIKTRGQQVTLSCSPISGHRSVSWYQQTPGQGLQFLFEYFSETQRNKGNFPGRFSGRQFSNSRSEMNVSTLELGDSALYLCASSLQGSNSPLHFGNGTRLTVT.

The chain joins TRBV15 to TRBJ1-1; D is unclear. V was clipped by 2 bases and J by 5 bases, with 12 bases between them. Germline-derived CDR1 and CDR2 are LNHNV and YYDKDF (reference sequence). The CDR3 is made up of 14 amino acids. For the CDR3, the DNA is TGTGCCACCAGCAGAACGAGGAGGTTTACTGAAGCTTTCTTT. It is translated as CATSRTRRFTEAFF.

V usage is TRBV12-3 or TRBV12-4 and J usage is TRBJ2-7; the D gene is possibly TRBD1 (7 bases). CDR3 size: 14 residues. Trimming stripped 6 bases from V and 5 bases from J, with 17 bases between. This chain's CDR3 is CASRGSGGGDEQYF. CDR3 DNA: TGTGCCAGCAGAGGTTCAGGGGGAGGAGACGAGCAGTACTTC.

The CDR3 nucleotides are TGCAGTGCTAGACCCGGGGGACCCTACGAGCAGTACTTC. Translating it yields CSARPGGPYEQYF. The rearrangement joins TRBV20-1 to TRBJ2-7, with a weak D call TRBD2 (6 bases). V dropped 2 bases and J dropped 2 bases, with 10 bases sitting between them. Germline-derived CDR1 and CDR2 are DFQATT and SNEGSKA (reference sequence). This CDR3 has 13 amino acids.

The CDR3 coding sequence is TGTGCCAGCAGCTTAAACCCAGGGGGAACTAACTATGGCTACACCTTC. Its translation: CASSLNPGGTNYGYTF. This chain links TRBV7-6 with TRBJ1-2; the match to TRBD1 covers 7 bases. The CDR3 length is 16 residues. Germline V gene lookup returns CDR1 SGHVS and CDR2 FNYEAQ. The V and J ends lost 2 bases and 0 bases, in that order; junction bases with no gene match: 6.

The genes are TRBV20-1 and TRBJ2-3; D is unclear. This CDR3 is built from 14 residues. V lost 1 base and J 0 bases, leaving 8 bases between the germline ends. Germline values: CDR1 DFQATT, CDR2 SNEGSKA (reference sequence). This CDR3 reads CSARVSASTDTQYF. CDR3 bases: TGCAGTGCTAGAGTTTCCGCTAGCACAGATACGCAGTATTTT.